Here is one TCR beta chain with its context. Its antigen is as yet unknown. The data originate from a study of cytomegalovirus exposure and HLA in healthy donors. The V segment lost 2 bases and the J segment 6 bases; nucleotides outside the gene matches: 7. The length of the CDR3 is 14 residues. Germline V CDR1 and CDR2: MNHEY, SMNVEV (reference sequence). PCR involved 60 Vbeta and 13 Jbeta primers. Sequencing used immunoSEQ multiplex PCR; TCRdb keeps in-frame clones, though not all of them. The profile shows about 110,000 clones, approximately 80% of them singletons. Study results and limitations: Apart from CMV serostatus, no immune exposure information was available.

The chain has TRBV27 and TRBJ2-7, with TRBD2 matching over 7 bases. This receptor was obtained from a woman aged 18-29 years in good health and CMV-seropositive. Sequencing input: PBMCs. The CDR3 sequence is CASSLRAGRGEQYF. CDR3 in DNA: TGTGCCAGCAGTTTAAGAGCGGGACGGGGCGAGCAGTACTTC.